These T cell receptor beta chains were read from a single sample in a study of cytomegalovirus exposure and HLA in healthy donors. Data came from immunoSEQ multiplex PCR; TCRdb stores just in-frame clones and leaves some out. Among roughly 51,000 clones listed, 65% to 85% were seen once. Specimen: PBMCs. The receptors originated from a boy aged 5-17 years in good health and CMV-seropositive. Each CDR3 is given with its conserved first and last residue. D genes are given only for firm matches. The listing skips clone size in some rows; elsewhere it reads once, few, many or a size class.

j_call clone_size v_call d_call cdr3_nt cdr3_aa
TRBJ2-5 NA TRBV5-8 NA TGTGCCAGCAGCTTCGGTGGGTCGAGGAAGACCCAGTACTTC CASSFGGSRKTQYF
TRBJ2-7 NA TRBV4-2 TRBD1 TGTGCCAGCAGCCCCGGGACAGGGGGCTACGAGCAGTACTTC CASSPGTGGYEQYF
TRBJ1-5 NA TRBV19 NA TGTGCCAGTAGTATGGGCCCGGGGGGAAGGATTCAGCCCCAGCATTTT CASSMGPGGRIQPQHF
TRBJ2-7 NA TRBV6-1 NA TGTGCCAGCAGTGAGAACACGGGACAAGGGTCGTACGAGCAGTACTTC CASSENTGQGSYEQYF
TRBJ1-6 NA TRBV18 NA TGTGCCAGCTCACAGGTCGGGAGAGGCCTTATTGATAATTCACCCCTCCACTTT CASSQVGRGLIDNSPLHF
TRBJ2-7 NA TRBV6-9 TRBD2 TGTGCCAGCCCGAGCGGGGGTGGAACCTACGAGCAGTACTTC CASPSGGGTYEQYF
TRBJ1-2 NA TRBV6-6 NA TGTGCCAGCAGTTACGGTCTGAGTTCGCGAGGCTACACCTTC CASSYGLSSRGYTF
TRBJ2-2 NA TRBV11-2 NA TGTGCCAGCAGCTTAGCCTCGGCGCAGGGCTTCACCGGGGAGCTGTTTTTT CASSLASAQGFTGELFF
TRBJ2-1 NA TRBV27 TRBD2 TGTGCCAGCACCCTGGGACTAGCCTCCAATGAGCAGTTCTTC CASTLGLASNEQFF
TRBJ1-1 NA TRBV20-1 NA TGCAGTGCTCCGTTCGGGAGAGCTTTCTTT CSAPFGRAFF
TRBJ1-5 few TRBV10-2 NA TGCGCCAGCAGTGAGTCTCACCGCGATCAGCCCCAGCATTTT CASSESHRDQPQHF
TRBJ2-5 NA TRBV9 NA TGTGCCAGCAGCGTGTGGGGGGTTAGCGAGACCCAGTACTTC CASSVWGVSETQYF
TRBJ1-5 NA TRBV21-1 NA TGTGCCAGCAGCAAAAACAGGGGGGACAGCGCTGAGCATTTT CASSKNRGDSAEHF
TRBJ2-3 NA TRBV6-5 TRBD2 TGTGCCAGCAGTTACGAGGCTAGCGGGGGAGATACGCAGTATTTT CASSYEASGGDTQYF
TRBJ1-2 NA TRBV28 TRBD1 TGTGCCAGCAGGGGACAGGGACAGGGAGGCTACACCTTC CASRGQGQGGYTF
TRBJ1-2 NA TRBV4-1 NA TGCGCCAGCAGCCAAGTGGGAGTGAGATACTACACCTTC CASSQVGVRYYTF
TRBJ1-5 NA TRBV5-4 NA TGTGCCAGCAGCTTGGGAGGGAGCAGCAATCAGCCCCAGCATTTT CASSLGGSSNQPQHF
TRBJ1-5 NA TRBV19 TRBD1 TGTGCCAGTAGCCCCCCCCGACAGGGCTATCAGCCCCAGCATTTT CASSPPRQGYQPQHF
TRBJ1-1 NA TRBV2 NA TGTGCCGGGGGCGAGGGCCCTGACACTGAAGCTTTCTTT CAGGEGPDTEAFF
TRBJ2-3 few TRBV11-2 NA TGTGCCAGCAGCTCCATAGGGGGGGACACAGATACGCAGTATTTT CASSSIGGDTDTQYF
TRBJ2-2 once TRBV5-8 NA TGTGCCAGCAGCTTGCTCGGTAGCGGGGAGCTGTTTTTT CASSLLGSGELFF
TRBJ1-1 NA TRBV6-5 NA TGTGCCAGCAGCTCCACCCTCGTAGTGAACACTGAAGCTTTCTTT CASSSTLVVNTEAFF
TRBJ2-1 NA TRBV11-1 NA TGTGCCAGCTCAGGGGCGCCATACAATGAGCAGTTCTTC CASSGAPYNEQFF
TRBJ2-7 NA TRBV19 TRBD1 TGTGCCAGTGGGACGGACAGGGGATACGAGCAGTACTTC CASGTDRGYEQYF
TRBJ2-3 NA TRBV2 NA TGTGCCACCCAGGCCCAAAGTATACCTACCTTCACAGATACGCAGTATTTT CATQAQSIPTFTDTQYF